This entry lists 13 T cell receptor beta chains sequenced from one sample in a study of OX40 agonist ivuxolimab in advanced cancers. Clones were read by immunoSEQ multiplex PCR, and TCRdb kept only the in-frame ones, dropping some. The sample has about 69,000 clones, more than 70% seen once. Sequences were derived from CD4+ or CD8+ T cells sorted from blood, sampled in a trial of the OX40 agonist ivuxolimab. All receptors come from an adult with an advanced solid tumor such as melanoma, head and neck, liver or kidney cancer.

The chain carries TRBV5-1 and TRBJ2-7, with D maybe TRBD2 (6 bases). Germline lookup yields CDR1 SGHRS and CDR2 YFSETQ. V lost 6 bases, J lost 6 bases, and 31 bases lay in between. This CDR3 region has 18 residues. CDR3 loop: CASKPLPGLAAEGSEQYF. CDR3 coding DNA: TGCGCCAGCAAACCACTTCCGGGACTCGCCGCAGAAGGGAGCGAGCAGTACTTC.

This chain joins TRBV5-1 and TRBJ1-2; 8 bases align to TRBD1. The CDR3 length is 15 residues. V was clipped by 0 bases and J by 5 bases; unmatched bases: 6. In germline, CDR1 is SGHRS, CDR2 YFSETQ. The CDR3 DNA follows: TGCGCCAGCAGCTTGGTCTCAGGGGGCGATTATGGCTACACCTTC. This sequence encodes CASSLVSGGDYGYTF.

The rearrangement joins TRBV15 to TRBJ1-1; D may be TRBD1 (5 bases). The germline gives CDR1 LNHNV, CDR2 YYDKDF (reference sequence). The CDR3 sequence is 17 residues long. V was cut by 1 base and J by 2 bases, with 17 bases left in between. As DNA, the CDR3 is TGTGCCACCAGCAGAGGAAAGGGACTGTCGGGAAACACTGAAGCTTTCTTT. Protein product: CATSRGKGLSGNTEAFF. Variable domain in full (rest from reference TRBV15 and TRBJ1-1): DAMVIQNPRYQVTQFGKPVTLSCSQTLNHNVMYWYQQKSSQAPKLLFHYYDKDFNNEADTPDNFQSRRPNTSFCFLDIRSPGLGDTAMYLCATSRGKGLSGNTEAFFGQGTRLTVV.

The chain has TRBV18 and TRBJ2-7, with D possibly being TRBD1 (6 bases). The V gene's germline CDR1 is KGHSH and CDR2 LQKENI. Trimming left V 1 base short and J 4 bases short, with 17 bases between. The CDR3 length is 16 residues. In nucleotides, the CDR3 is TGTGCCAGCTCACCACTCCCGCCCGGGACAAATTACGAGCAGTACTTC. Protein: CASSPLPPGTNYEQYF.

The CDR3 DNA reads as TGTGCCAGCAGGGCGAACCCGACCTCCCTCGAGCAGTACTTC. Translating it yields CASRANPTSLEQYF. This chain links TRBV6-5 with TRBJ2-7; D not certain. The germline CDR1 and CDR2 sequences are MNHEY and SVGAGI. V was clipped by 6 bases and J by 6 bases, with 18 bases between them. This CDR3 contains 14 residues.

The V gene is TRBV11-3, the J gene TRBJ2-1; D gene ambiguous. The CDR3 is made up of 12 amino acids. V lost 2 bases and J 7 bases, leaving 6 bases between the germline ends. Per the germline V gene, CDR1 is SGHNT and CDR2 is YENEEA. The CDR3 reads CASSLTTNEQFF. CDR3 nucleotides: TGTGCCAGCAGCTTAACCACTAATGAGCAGTTCTTC.

The chain links TRBV1 to TRBJ2-7; the table's D gene call, TRBD2, was not cross checked with the DNA. TRBV1 is designated a pseudogene. There are 18 residues in the CDR3. The CDR3 DNA follows: TGCACCACCAAAGCCGGGACTAGCGGGAGGGCGATCCGGTACGAGCAGTACTTC. This gives the protein CTTKAGTSGRAIRYEQYF.

V is TRBV6-5 and J is TRBJ2-2; D remains unclear. This CDR3 contains 15 residues. V lost 5 bases and J lost 2, with 12 bases in between. Germline V gene sequence: CDR1 MNHEY, CDR2 SVGAGI. The CDR3 protein is CASSNVWGNTGELFF. CDR3 DNA: TGTGCCAGCAGTAACGTTTGGGGTAACACCGGGGAGCTGTTTTTT.

The rearrangement uses TRBV30 and TRBJ2-3; D is uncertain. The CDR3 extends over 15 amino acids. V was clipped by 1 base and J by 2 bases, with 13 bases between them. The germline CDR1 and CDR2 sequences are GTSNPN and SVGIG (reference sequence). The CDR3 is CAWSASARHTDTQYF. For the CDR3, the DNA is TGTGCCTGGAGTGCCTCGGCGCGTCACACAGATACGCAGTATTTT.

For the CDR3, the DNA is TGTGCCATCAGTGAGACCTTGGGGTACAATGAGCAGTTCTTC. This codes for CAISETLGYNEQFF. This chain joins TRBV10-3 and TRBJ2-1; D is undetermined. CDR1 is ENHRY, CDR2 SYGVKD, per germline. This CDR3 has 14 residues. V lost 2 bases and J lost 4, with 9 bases in between.

The chain links TRBV10-1 to TRBJ2-5; 7 bases are a match to TRBD1. The CDR3 covers 13 residues. Germline V lookup: CDR1 WNHNN, CDR2 SYGVQD (reference sequence). Trimming cost V 6 bases and J 11 bases; bases outside gene matches: 12. CDR3 DNA sequence: TGCGCCAGCAGCTCGGGGACAGCTAAAGAGCAGTACTTC. It encodes CASSSGTAKEQYF.

The V call is TRBV21-1, the J call TRBJ2-6. TRBV21-1 is described as a pseudogene. The CDR3 contains 18 residues. Here the CDR3 reads CASSRGGTAFSGANVLTF. The CDR3 region has the DNA TGTGCCAGCAGCCGGGGAGGGACAGCGTTCTCTGGGGCCAACGTCCTGACTTTC.

This sequence joins TRBV7-2 and TRBJ1-3; D not certain. V lost 2 bases and J 4 bases, leaving 6 bases between the germline ends. The germline V gene has CDR1 SGHTA and CDR2 FQGNSA. The CDR3 loop spans 13 amino acids. The CDR3 here is CASSLSAGNTIYF. As DNA, the CDR3 is TGTGCCAGCAGCTTATCGGCCGGAAACACCATATATTTT.